This T cell receptor beta chain is drawn from a study of blood T cell repertoires in COVID-19. Whole-study context: Acute-phase and convalescent COVID-19 samples originated in the United States, Italy and Spain. T cells, B-cell-depleted T cells, or PBMCs provided the cDNA or gDNA that served as material.

V lost 3 bases and J 2 bases, leaving 9 bases between the germline ends. The CDR3 is 14 amino acids. Germline assignment: CDR1 SGHTA and CDR2 FQGTGA. Authors' data handling: How many nucleated cells were present was estimated from reference gene primer amplification. Here immunoSEQ multiplex PCR was the method, and the copy in TCRdb shows in-frame clones only, minus some. V and J calls and clone size are as listed in that table; D and trimming were resolved from the DNA. The table lists 100,000 to 120,000 clones, 70% to 90% of them singletons, with roughly 8.4% in the top ten. The sequenced sample was peripheral blood. The chain carries TRBV7-3 and TRBJ2-3, with D tentatively TRBD2 (6 bases). The receptor's source is a woman between 65 and 79 years old who had recovered from COVID-19. The CDR3 reads CASSFGLITDTQYF. The CDR3 DNA sequence: TGTGCCAGCAGCTTCGGACTAATCACAGATACGCAGTATTTT. The full variable domain, in which reference TRBV7-3 and TRBJ2-3 provide the parts outside the CDR3, is GAGVSQTPSNKVTEKGKYVELRCDPISGHTALYWYRQSLGQGPEFLIYFQGTGAADDSGLPNDRFFAVRPEGSVSTLKIQRTERGDSAVYLCASSFGLITDTQYFGPGTRLTVL.